This TCR beta chain was profiled in a study of T cell responses to AZD1222 COVID-19 vaccine. V shed 1 base and J 6 bases; nucleotides not matched to a gene: 4. The CDR3 contains 15 residues. The germline V gene encodes CDR1 LNHDA and CDR2 SQIVND (reference sequence). Method: immunoSEQ multiplex PCR; TCRdb's copy keeps in-frame clones and lacks some. The sample yields 150,000 to 200,000 clones, 85% to 95% seen once. Study-wide results and limits: Spike-specific TCR depth and breadth grew after two AZD1222 doses. White British donors predominated, females outnumbered males, and clonal diversity was possibly underestimated. None of the repertoires were sampled until the peak T cell response had passed. It was only five to seven AZD1222 recipients who were seropositive at baseline.

A note on this clone: Its antigen is currently unknown.

The sample consisted of peripheral blood, taken on day 0 of AZD1222 vaccination. The V call is TRBV19, the J call TRBJ2-1; 9 nucleotides line up with TRBD2. This TCR derives from an adult in good health. The CDR3 region is CASSIGATSGNEQFF. The CDR3 DNA is TGTGCCAGTAGTATAGGCGCGACTAGCGGCAATGAGCAGTTCTTC.